What follows are 3 T cell receptor beta chains derived from one specimen sequenced in a study of blood T cell repertoires in COVID-19 (dated by TCRdb to the early 2020s). Libraries came from the immunoSEQ multiplex PCR assay. As stored in TCRdb, this immuneACCESS dataset retains in-frame rearrangements with V and J assigned. A fraction of the clones does not appear; measured against another copy, unresolved V genes explain less than half of the discrepancy, and the remainder lacks a known reason. The sample table lists roughly 220,000 clones, approximately 83% of them with a count of one. The biggest ten clones account for 2.3% of the sample. Sequencing used peripheral blood. All receptors come from a woman in her sixties with acute or convalescent COVID-19.

The chain employs TRBV28 and TRBJ2-7; TRBD1 agrees at 8 bases. CDR1 is MDHEN, CDR2 SYDVKM, per germline. The CDR3 is 15 amino acids. Trimming at V came to 4 bases and at J to 4 bases, leaving 9 bases not matched to a gene. CDR3 amino acids: CASSYPPTGAYEQYF. CDR3 in DNA: TGTGCCAGCAGTTACCCTCCGACAGGGGCGTACGAGCAGTACTTC.

About this clone: The sample carries other DNA sequences with the same CDR3. V usage is TRBV5-1 and J usage is TRBJ2-7; 10 nucleotides align to TRBD1. Germline V gene data show CDR1 as SGHRS and CDR2 as YFSETQ. J was trimmed by 4 bases and V by 3 bases; bases with no gene match: 1. The CDR3 is 13 amino acids. The CDR3 nucleotides are TGCGCCAGCAGCTCGGGACAGGGGTACGAGCAGTACTTC. Translation gives CASSSGQGYEQYF.

The J gene is TRBJ1-2, the V gene TRBV9; TRBD1 might be the D (6 bases). From germline, CDR1 is SGDLS and CDR2 YYNGEE. V was pared by 4 bases and J by 4 bases, with 14 bases between. CDR3 length: 14 residues. CDR3 bases: TGTGCCAGCAGCCCAGCGGACAGCCCCTATGGCTACACCTTC. Amino acids: CASSPADSPYGYTF.